This T cell receptor beta chain was retrieved from a study of blood T cell repertoires in COVID-19. Overall study: T cells, B-cell-depleted T cells, or PBMCs provided the cDNA or gDNA that served as material.

Original methodology: Amplification from reference gene primers served as the basis for estimated nucleated cell counts. Produced via immunoSEQ multiplex PCR; TCRdb's table is partial and in-frame only. V and J calls and clone size are those listed in that table; D and trimming were worked out from the DNA. This sample has some 110,000 clones; around 85% occur once, and the top ten carry about 3%. The Seattle patients joined while their infection was active and were tracked longitudinally afterward. The germline gives CDR1 SGHDT, CDR2 YYEEEE. J gave up 7 bases and V 1 base, and 11 bases lay outside the gene matches. This CDR3 is 16 amino acids long.

The receptor's source is an elderly woman with COVID-19, enrolled during active disease. Sequenced input: peripheral blood. The V call is TRBV5-6, the J call TRBJ2-1; 7 bases align to TRBD2. The CDR3: CASSLSGGRAGNEQFF. As DNA, the CDR3 is TGTGCCAGCAGCTTGTCTGGAGGGAGGGCAGGGAATGAGCAGTTCTTC.